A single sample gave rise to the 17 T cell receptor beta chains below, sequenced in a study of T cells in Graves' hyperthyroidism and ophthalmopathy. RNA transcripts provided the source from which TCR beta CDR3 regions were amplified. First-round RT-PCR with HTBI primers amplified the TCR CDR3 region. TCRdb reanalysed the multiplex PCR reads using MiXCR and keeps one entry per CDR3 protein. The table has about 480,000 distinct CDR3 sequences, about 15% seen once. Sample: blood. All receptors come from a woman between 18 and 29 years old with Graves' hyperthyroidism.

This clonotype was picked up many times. The DNA of the CDR3 is TGTGCCAGCAGGGAACAGGGTATGGCTGGAAACACCATATATTTT. Its translation: CASREQGMAGNTIYF. This rearrangement joins TRBV2 to TRBJ1-3, with D possibly matching TRBD1 (6 bases). Germline V gives CDR1 SNHLY, CDR2 FYNNEI. V dropped 6 bases and J dropped 2 bases, with 14 bases sitting between them. This CDR3 region has 15 residues.

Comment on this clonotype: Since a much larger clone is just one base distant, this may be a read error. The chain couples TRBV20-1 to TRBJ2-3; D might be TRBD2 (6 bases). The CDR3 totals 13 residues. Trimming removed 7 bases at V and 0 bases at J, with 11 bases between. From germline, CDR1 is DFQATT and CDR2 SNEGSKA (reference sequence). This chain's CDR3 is CSVSRESTDTQYF. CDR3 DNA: TGCAGTGTCAGTCGGGAGAGCACAGATACGCAGTATTTT.

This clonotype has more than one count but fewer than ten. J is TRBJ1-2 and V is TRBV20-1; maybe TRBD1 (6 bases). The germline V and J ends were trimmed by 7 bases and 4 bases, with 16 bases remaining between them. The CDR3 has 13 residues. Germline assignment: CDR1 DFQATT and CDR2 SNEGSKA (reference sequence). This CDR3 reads CSGQTGTPYGYTF. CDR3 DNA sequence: TGCAGTGGCCAGACAGGAACACCCTATGGCTACACCTTC.

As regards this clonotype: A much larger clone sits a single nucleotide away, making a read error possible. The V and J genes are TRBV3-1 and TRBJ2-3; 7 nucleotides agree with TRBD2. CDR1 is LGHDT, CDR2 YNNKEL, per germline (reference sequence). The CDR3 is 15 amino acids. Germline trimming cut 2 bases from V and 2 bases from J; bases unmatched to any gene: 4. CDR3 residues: CASSQNLADTDTQYF. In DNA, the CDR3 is TGTGCCAGCAGCCAAAATCTAGCGGACACAGATACGCAGTATTTT.

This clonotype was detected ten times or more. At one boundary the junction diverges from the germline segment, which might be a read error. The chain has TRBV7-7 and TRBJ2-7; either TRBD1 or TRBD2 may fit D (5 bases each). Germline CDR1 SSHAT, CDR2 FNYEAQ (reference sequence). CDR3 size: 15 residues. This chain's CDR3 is CASSLGDPQAYEQYF. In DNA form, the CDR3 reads TGTGCTAGCAGCTTAGGGGACCCCCAGGCATACGAGCAGTACTTC.

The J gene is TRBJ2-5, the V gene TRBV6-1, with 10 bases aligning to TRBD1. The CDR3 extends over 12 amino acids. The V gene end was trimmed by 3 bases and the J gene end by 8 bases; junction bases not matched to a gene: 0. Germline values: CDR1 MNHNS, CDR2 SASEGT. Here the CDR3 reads CASSETGGTQYF. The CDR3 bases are TGTGCCAGCAGTGAGACAGGGGGCACCCAGTACTTC.

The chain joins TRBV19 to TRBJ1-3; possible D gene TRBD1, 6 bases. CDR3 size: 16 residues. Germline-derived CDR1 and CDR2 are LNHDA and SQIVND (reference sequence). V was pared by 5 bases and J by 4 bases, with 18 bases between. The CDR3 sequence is CASSVTVRGNGNTIYF. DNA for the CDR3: TGTGCCAGTAGTGTAACGGTGAGGGGGAACGGAAACACCATATATTTT.

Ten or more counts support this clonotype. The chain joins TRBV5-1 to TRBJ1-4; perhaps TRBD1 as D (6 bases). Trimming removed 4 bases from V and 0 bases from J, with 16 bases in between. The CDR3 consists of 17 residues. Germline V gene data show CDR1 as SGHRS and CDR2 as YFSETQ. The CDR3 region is CASSPGQGGATNEKLFF. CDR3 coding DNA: TGCGCCAGCAGCCCGGGACAAGGGGGAGCAACTAATGAAAAACTGTTTTTT. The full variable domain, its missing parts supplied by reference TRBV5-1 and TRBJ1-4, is KAGVTQTPRYLIKTRGQQVTLSCSPISGHRSVSWYQQTPGQGLQFLFEYFSETQRNKGNFPGRFSGRQFSNSRSEMNVSTLELGDSALYLCASSPGQGGATNEKLFFGSGTQLSVL.

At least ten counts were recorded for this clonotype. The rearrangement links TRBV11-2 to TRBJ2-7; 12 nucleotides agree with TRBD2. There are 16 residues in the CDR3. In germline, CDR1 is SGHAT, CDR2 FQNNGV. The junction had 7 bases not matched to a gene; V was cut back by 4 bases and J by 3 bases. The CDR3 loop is CASSYGLAGTDYEQYF. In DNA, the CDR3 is TGTGCCAGCAGCTACGGACTAGCGGGGACTGACTACGAGCAGTACTTC.

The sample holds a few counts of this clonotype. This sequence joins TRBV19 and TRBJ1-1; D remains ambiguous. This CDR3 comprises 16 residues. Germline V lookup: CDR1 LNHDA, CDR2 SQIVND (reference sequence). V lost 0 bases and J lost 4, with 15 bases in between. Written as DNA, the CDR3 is TGTGCCAGTAGTATAGATGAGGCGAGGCGAGTCACTGAAGCTTTCTTT. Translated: CASSIDEARRVTEAFF. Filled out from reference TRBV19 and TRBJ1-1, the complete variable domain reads DGGITQSPKYLFRKEGQNVTLSCEQNLNHDAMYWYRQDPGQGLRLIYYSQIVNDFQKGDIAEGYSVSREKKESFPLTVTSAQKNPTAFYLCASSIDEARRVTEAFFGQGTRLTVV.

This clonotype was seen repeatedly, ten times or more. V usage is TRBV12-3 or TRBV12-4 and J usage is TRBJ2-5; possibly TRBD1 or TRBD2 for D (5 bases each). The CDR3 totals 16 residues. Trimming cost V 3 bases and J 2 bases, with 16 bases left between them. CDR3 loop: CASSFFPREPQETQYF. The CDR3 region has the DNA TGTGCCAGCAGTTTCTTCCCCAGGGAGCCACAAGAGACCCAGTACTTC.

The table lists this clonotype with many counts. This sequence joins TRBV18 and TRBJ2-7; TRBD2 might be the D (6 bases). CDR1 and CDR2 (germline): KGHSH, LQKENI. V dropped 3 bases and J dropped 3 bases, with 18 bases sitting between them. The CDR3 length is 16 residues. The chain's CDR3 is CASSPRALAEIYEQYV. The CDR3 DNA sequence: TGTGCCAGCTCACCCCGAGCCTTAGCGGAAATCTACGAGCAGTACGTC.

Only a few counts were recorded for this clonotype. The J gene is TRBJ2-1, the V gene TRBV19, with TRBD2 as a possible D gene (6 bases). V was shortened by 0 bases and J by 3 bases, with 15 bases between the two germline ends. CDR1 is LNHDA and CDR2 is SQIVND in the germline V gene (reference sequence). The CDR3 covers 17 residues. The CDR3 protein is CASSIDSLRGIYNEQFF. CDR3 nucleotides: TGTGCCAGTAGTATAGATTCCTTGCGGGGAATCTACAATGAGCAGTTCTTC.

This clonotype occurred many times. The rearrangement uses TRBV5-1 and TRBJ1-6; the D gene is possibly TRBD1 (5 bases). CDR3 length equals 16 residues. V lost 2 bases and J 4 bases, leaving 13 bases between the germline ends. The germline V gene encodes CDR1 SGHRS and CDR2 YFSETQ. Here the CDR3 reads CASSFSMDTYNSPLHF. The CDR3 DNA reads TGCGCCAGCAGCTTTTCAATGGACACTTATAATTCACCCCTCCACTTT.

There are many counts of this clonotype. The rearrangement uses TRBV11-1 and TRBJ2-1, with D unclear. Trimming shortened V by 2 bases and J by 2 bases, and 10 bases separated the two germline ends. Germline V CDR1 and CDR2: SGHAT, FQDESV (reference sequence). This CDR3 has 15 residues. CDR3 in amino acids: CASSLLSAPYNEQFF. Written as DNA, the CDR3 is TGTGCCAGCAGCTTATTGTCAGCCCCCTACAATGAGCAGTTCTTC.

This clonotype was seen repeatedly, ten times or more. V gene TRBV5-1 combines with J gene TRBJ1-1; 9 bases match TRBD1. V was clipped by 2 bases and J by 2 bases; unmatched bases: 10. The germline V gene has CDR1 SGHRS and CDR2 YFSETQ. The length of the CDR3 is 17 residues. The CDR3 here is CASSFLQQQGANTEAFF. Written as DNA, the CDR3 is TGCGCCAGCAGCTTTCTCCAACAACAGGGGGCAAACACTGAAGCTTTCTTT. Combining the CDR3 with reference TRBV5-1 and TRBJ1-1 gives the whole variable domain KAGVTQTPRYLIKTRGQQVTLSCSPISGHRSVSWYQQTPGQGLQFLFEYFSETQRNKGNFPGRFSGRQFSNSRSEMNVSTLELGDSALYLCASSFLQQQGANTEAFFGQGTRLTVV.

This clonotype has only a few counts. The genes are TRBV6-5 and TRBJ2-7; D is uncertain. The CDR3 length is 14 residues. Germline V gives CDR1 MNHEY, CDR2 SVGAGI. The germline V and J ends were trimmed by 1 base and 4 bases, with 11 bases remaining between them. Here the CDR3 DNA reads TGTGCCAGCAGTTACTTGGGCACCAGGTACGAGCAGTACTTC. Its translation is CASSYLGTRYEQYF.